These T cell receptor beta chains were read from a single sample in a study of blood T cell dynamics during melanoma immunotherapy. The data were produced by immunoSEQ multiplex PCR, yet TCRdb's version contains in-frame clones alone and is incomplete. In the table there are about 12,000 clones, 85% to 90% of which are singletons. Sequenced material: blood, taken from a patient treated with checkpoint blockade. These TCRs come from a human donor with melanoma. The CDR3 runs from the conserved cysteine through the conserved F or W. A D gene is named only where the DNA matches it firmly. Only part of the rows carry a size: once, few, many, or a class if the clone is expanded.

>TRBV19|-|TRBJ1-1|-
TGTGCCAGTAGTATAGGTCAGGGAGGTCGAGCTTTCTTT
CASSIGQGGRAFF
>TRBV29-1|-|TRBJ2-1|TRBD1
TGCAGCGTTGACTTACAGGGGGCCCATGAGCAGTTCTTC
CSVDLQGAHEQFF
>TRBV7-2|-|TRBJ2-7|TRBD2
TGTGCCAGCAGCTTGCGGGGACTAGCGGCAACCTACGAGCAGTACTTC
CASSLRGLAATYEQYF
>TRBV27|-|TRBJ2-1|-
TGTGCCAGCAGTTCCGCCGGGTTGGGGAGGACGAATGAGCAGTTCTTC
CASSSAGLGRTNEQFF
>TRBV27|-|TRBJ2-1|-
TGTGCAGTTTGGGATACGGGATTCTCCTACAATGAGCAGTTCTTC
CAVWDTGFSYNEQFF
>TRBV4-2|few|TRBJ2-1|-
TGTGCCAGCAGCCAAGATTCCCACTCGACAAACCCCTCCTACAATGAGCAGTTCTTC
CASSQDSHSTNPSYNEQFF
>TRBV25-1|once|TRBJ2-3|TRBD2
TGTGCCAGCAGTGAAGAGCGGGGGGGCACAGATACGCAGTATTTT
CASSEERGGTDTQYF
>TRBV7-7|-|TRBJ2-1|-
TGTGCCAGCAGCTTAGGCCACCGGGATCCATACAATGAGCAGTTCTTC
CASSLGHRDPYNEQFF
>TRBV29-1|-|TRBJ1-2|TRBD1
TGCAGCGTTCCTAGGACAGGGCCCCCCTCAACAGCTAACTATGGCTACACCTTC
CSVPRTGPPSTANYGYTF
>TRBV11-2|-|TRBJ2-5|TRBD1
TGTGCCAGCAGCCACGGACAGGGTCGATACTTC
CASSHGQGRYF
>TRBV19|-|TRBJ2-5|-
TGTGCCAGTAGTCCCCCGGGGCCTTATTCTTCGTCCGAGACCCAGTACTTC
CASSPPGPYSSSETQYF
>TRBV15|-|TRBJ2-5|-
TGTGCCACCAGCAGAGAGGGGACGGCGAAAGAGACCCAGTACTTC
CATSREGTAKETQYF
>TRBV6-5|-|TRBJ1-3|TRBD1
TGTGCCAGCACTCGGGACAGGGGAAACACCATATATTTT
CASTRDRGNTIYF
>TRBV5-1|few|TRBJ2-3|-
TGCGCCAGCAGCTTGGCTGCGGTTTCTAGCACAGATACGCAGTATTTT
CASSLAAVSSTDTQYF
>TRBV30|-|TRBJ2-3|-
TGTGCCTGGGTCGCATCAAGAACGCAGTATTTT
CAWVASRTQYF
>TRBV15|-|TRBJ1-3|-
TGTGCCACCAGCAGAGGCGGGGAAGGAAACACCATATATTTT
CATSRGGEGNTIYF
>TRBV7-6|-|TRBJ2-1|TRBD2
TGTGCCAGCAGCTCTGGACTAGCCCCTGAGCAGTTCTTC
CASSSGLAPEQFF
>TRBV5-4|-|TRBJ1-1|-
TGTGCCAGCAGAAGGGACATCAACACTGAAGCTTTCTTT
CASRRDINTEAFF
>TRBV4-2|-|TRBJ2-3|-
TGTGCCAGCAGCCAAGCCACGGGAGATTCAGATACGCAGTATTTT
CASSQATGDSDTQYF
>TRBV5-1|-|TRBJ2-1|TRBD1
TGCGCCAGCAGCACGTCGACAGGGAACAATGAGCAGTTCTTC
CASSTSTGNNEQFF
>TRBV5-1|-|TRBJ2-2|-
TGCGCCAGCAGCTCACCTGACGGCGCGAACACCGGGGAGCTGTTTTTT
CASSSPDGANTGELFF
>TRBV27|few|TRBJ2-2|-
TGTGCCAGCAGTCCACGACAGACGAACACCGGGGAGCTGTTTTTT
CASSPRQTNTGELFF
>TRBV7-3|-|TRBJ2-3|TRBD2
TGTGCCAGCAGCTCCGCCGGGACTAGCGGGAGTGGTGGTACGCAGTATTTT
CASSSAGTSGSGGTQYF
>TRBV19|-|TRBJ2-1|TRBD2
TGTGCCAGTAGTATACTAGCGGGAGGGCCCTCCTACAATGAGCAGTTCTTC
CASSILAGGPSYNEQFF
>TRBV15|once|TRBJ2-1|TRBD2
TGTGCCACCAGCAGAGGCGGGAGCTCCTACAATGAGCAGTTCTTC
CATSRGGSSYNEQFF
>TRBV6-6|-|TRBJ1-3|-
TGTGCCACCTCAAAGGGGAGCTCTGGAAACACCATATATTTT
CATSKGSSGNTIYF